These T cell receptor beta chains were read from a single sample in a study of blood T cell repertoires in COVID-19. Here immunoSEQ multiplex PCR was the method, and the copy in TCRdb shows in-frame clones only, minus some. The sample has under 250,000 clones, more than 80% seen once. Sequenced material: peripheral blood. The receptor set was obtained from a human donor in a cohort sampled during active COVID-19. CDR3s include the opening cysteine and the closing phenylalanine or tryptophan. D genes are given only for firm matches. A clone size is listed for some rows: how often the clone was seen (once, few, many), or a class if it is expanded.

TRBJ1-1 TRBV5-1 - few CASSPKGGLNTEAFF TGCGCCAGCAGCCCCAAGGGCGGGCTGAACACTGAAGCTTTCTTT
TRBJ1-2 TRBV28 TRBD1 - CASGTGVPGQGYTF TGTGCCAGCGGGACAGGGGTTCCGGGCCAAGGCTACACCTTC
TRBJ2-1 TRBV29-1 - - CSSGLGGPYNEQFF TGCAGCTCGGGCCTGGGGGGACCGTACAATGAGCAGTTCTTC
TRBJ2-7 TRBV28 - - CASTLNFNAYEQYF TGTGCCAGCACCCTAAACTTTAACGCCTACGAGCAGTACTTC
TRBJ2-4 TRBV14 - - CASSRGGNIQYF TGTGCCAGCTCGAGAGGAGGAAACATTCAGTACTTC
TRBJ2-1 TRBV7-9 - - CASSVTTSSNEQFF TGTGCCAGCAGCGTGACGACTAGTAGCAATGAGCAGTTCTTC
TRBJ2-7 TRBV30 - - CAWSPGSLSYEQYF TGTGCCTGGAGCCCCGGGTCTCTATCCTACGAGCAGTACTTC
TRBJ1-6 TRBV30 - few CAWSGQNSPLHF TGTGCCTGGAGTGGACAGAATTCACCCCTCCACTTT
TRBJ2-5 TRBV2 TRBD2 - CASSWTSGKQETQYF TGTGCCAGCAGTTGGACTAGCGGGAAACAAGAGACCCAGTACTTC
TRBJ2-3 TRBV19 - - CASSILGGGTDTQYF TGTGCCAGTAGTATCCTCGGAGGCGGCACAGATACGCAGTATTTT
TRBJ2-7 TRBV9 - - CASSPRSGFGYEQYF TGTGCCAGCAGCCCCCGGTCGGGGTTTGGCTACGAGCAGTACTTC
TRBJ2-7 TRBV19 TRBD2 - CASTTLAGGFYEQYF TGTGCCAGTACCACGTTGGCGGGAGGATTCTACGAGCAGTACTTC
TRBJ2-1 TRBV6-1 TRBD2 - CASSEWGAGGATGEQFF TGTGCCAGCAGTGAATGGGGAGCGGGAGGGGCTACAGGAGAGCAGTTCTTC
TRBJ1-1 TRBV11-1 - few CASSSGLNTEAFF TGTGCCAGCAGCAGCGGACTGAACACTGAAGCTTTCTTT
TRBJ2-5 TRBV11-3 TRBD1 once CASSSRQGARETQYF TGTGCCAGCAGCTCGCGACAGGGGGCTCGAGAGACCCAGTACTTC
TRBJ2-5 TRBV6-6 - - CASSYSISQAQETQYF TGTGCCAGCAGTTACTCAATCTCCCAGGCGCAAGAGACCCAGTACTTC